The 8 T cell receptor beta chains reported below all come from one sample, sequenced in a study of blood T cells in healthy people across ages (dated by TCRdb to between 2014 and 2017). The protocol used for the library was 5' RACE. Sequenced using an Illumina HiSeq 2500. A second PCR of about 6 to 11 cycles was run with a J-beta primer mix and a sample-barcoded 5' primer. TCRdb cleaned the public reads at Q25 with fastp, built clones with MiXCR and kept in-frame beta chains. Identical CDR3 protein sequences are pooled into one entry, listed with their most common genes and DNA. The table for this sample lists 790,000 or so distinct CDR3 sequences; roughly 56% of them were counted only once. The top ten hold 25% to 30% of the sample. The sample comprised blood. Receptors originate from a man between 35 and 55 years old in good health.

This clonotype turned up a few times. This chain links TRBV7-9 with TRBJ2-7, with TRBD1 matching 8 bases. The DNA end is more similar to TRBJ2-5, so the J call may be wrong. This CDR3 is 15 amino acids long. Germline V gene data show CDR1 as SEHNR and CDR2 as FQNEAQ (reference sequence). This CDR3 reads CASSFTGGLKETQYF. CDR3 DNA sequence: TGTGCCAGCAGCTTCACAGGGGGTCTTAAGGAGACCCAGTACTTC.

This clonotype was seen a handful of times. The rearrangement uses TRBV6-1 and TRBJ2-7, with a possible D match to TRBD1 (6 bases). Trimming removed 7 bases at V and 5 bases at J, with 21 bases between. CDR3 length: 15 residues. From germline, CDR1 is MNHNS and CDR2 SASEGT. The CDR3 is CASIPRGMGANEQYF. DNA of the CDR3: TGTGCCAGCATTCCCCGAGGGATGGGGGCGAACGAGCAGTACTTC.

V gene TRBV29-1 combines with J gene TRBJ2-5; D gene ambiguous. The length of the CDR3 is 10 residues. CDR1 SQVTM and CDR2 ANQGSEA come from the germline V gene. V was trimmed by 3 bases and J by 5 bases, leaving 4 bases between them. The CDR3 spells CSVDVETQYF. CDR3 in DNA: TGCAGCGTTGATGTGGAGACCCAGTACTTC.

The gene calls are TRBV20-1 and TRBJ2-7; 8 nucleotides align to TRBD2. This CDR3 has 13 amino acids. Trimming cost V 2 bases and J 0 bases; bases outside gene matches: 0. Germline V gives CDR1 DFQATT, CDR2 SNEGSKA (reference sequence). The chain's CDR3 is CSARLAGSYEQYF. The CDR3 nucleotides are TGCAGTGCTAGACTAGCGGGCTCCTACGAGCAGTACTTC.

The table lists this clonotype with a count of one. The gene calls are TRBV14 and TRBJ2-1; TRBD1 might be the D (6 bases). This CDR3 is 12 amino acids long. Trimming stripped 6 bases from V and 9 bases from J, with 12 bases between. The germline V gene encodes CDR1 SGHDN and CDR2 FVKESK. The CDR3 DNA follows: TGTGCCAGCAGTCTCAGGGGCCGTGAGCAGTTCTTC. This translates into CASSLRGREQFF.

The chain joins TRBV3-1 to TRBJ2-5; tentative D call: TRBD2 (6 bases). TRBJ2-7 explains the end of the DNA better; the J call may be wrong. The CDR3 loop spans 16 amino acids. Germline loops: CDR1 LGHDT, CDR2 YNNKEL (reference sequence). The CDR3 spells CASSLGAGGKGYEQYF. CDR3 DNA: TGTGCCAGCAGCCTAGGCGCCGGGGGTAAGGGCTACGAGCAGTACTTC.

This clonotype has more than one count but fewer than ten. The chain employs TRBV30 and TRBJ2-6; TRBD1 aligns across 9 bases. V trimming: 8 bases; J trimming: 0 bases; junction bases outside the gene matches: 8. Germline V gene data show CDR1 as GTSNPN and CDR2 as SVGIG (reference sequence). The CDR3 runs 16 residues. CDR3 DNA: TGTGCCGGGGGACAGGGAGTTAACTCTGGGGCCAACGTCCTGACTTTC. Residues: CAGGQGVNSGANVLTF. The complete variable domain, with remaining parts taken from reference TRBV30 and TRBJ2-6, reads SQTIHQWPATLVQPVGSPLSLECTVEGTSNPNLYWYRQAAGRGLQLLFYSVGIGQISSEVPQNLSASRPQDRQFILSSKKLLLSDSGFYLCAGGQGVNSGANVLTFGAGSRLTVL.

The chain links TRBV7-2 to TRBJ2-1; 8 bases fit TRBD2. J lost 6 bases, V lost 1 base, and 14 bases had no gene match. CDR3 length equals 18 residues. CDR1 is SGHTA, CDR2 FQGNSA, per germline. This chain's CDR3 is CASSLVQRESLRVNEQFF. The CDR3 DNA sequence: TGTGCCAGCAGCTTAGTCCAGCGGGAGTCCTTAAGGGTCAATGAGCAGTTCTTC.